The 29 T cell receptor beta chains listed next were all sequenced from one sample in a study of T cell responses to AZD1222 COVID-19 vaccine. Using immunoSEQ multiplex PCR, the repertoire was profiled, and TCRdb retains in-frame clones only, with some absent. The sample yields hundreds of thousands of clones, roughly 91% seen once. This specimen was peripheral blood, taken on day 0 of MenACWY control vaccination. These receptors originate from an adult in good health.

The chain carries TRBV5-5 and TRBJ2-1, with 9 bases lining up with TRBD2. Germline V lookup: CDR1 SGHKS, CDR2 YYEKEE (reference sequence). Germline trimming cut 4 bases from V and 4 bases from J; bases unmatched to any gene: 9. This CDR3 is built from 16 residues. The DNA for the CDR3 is TGTGCCAGCAGCAACTTGCGAGCGGGGGGTTACAATGAGCAGTTCTTC. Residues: CASSNLRAGGYNEQFF.

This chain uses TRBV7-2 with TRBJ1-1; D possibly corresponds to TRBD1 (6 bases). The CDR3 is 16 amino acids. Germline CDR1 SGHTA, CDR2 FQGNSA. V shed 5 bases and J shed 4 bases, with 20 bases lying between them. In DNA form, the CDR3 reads TGTGCCAGCAGCCCGACCGCTACAGGGAGGTCCACTGAAGCTTTCTTT. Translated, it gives CASSPTATGRSTEAFF.

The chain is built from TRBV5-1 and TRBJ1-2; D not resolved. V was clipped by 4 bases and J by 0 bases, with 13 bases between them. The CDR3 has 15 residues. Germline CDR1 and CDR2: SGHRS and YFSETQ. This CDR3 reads CASSHQDNSNYGYTF. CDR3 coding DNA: TGCGCCAGCAGCCACCAGGATAACTCTAACTATGGCTACACCTTC.

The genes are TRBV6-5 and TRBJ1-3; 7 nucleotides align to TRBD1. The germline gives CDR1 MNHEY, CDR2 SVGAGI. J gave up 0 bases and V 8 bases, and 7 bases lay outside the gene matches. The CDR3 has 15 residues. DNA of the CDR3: TGTGCCAGCTACGGGACAGCTGTCTCTGGAAACACCATATATTTT. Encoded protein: CASYGTAVSGNTIYF.

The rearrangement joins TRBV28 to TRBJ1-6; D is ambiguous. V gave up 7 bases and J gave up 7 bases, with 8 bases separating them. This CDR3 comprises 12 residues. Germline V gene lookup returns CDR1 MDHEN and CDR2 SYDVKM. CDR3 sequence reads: CASTVVNSPLHF. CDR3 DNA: TGTGCCAGCACCGTTGTGAATTCACCCCTCCACTTT.

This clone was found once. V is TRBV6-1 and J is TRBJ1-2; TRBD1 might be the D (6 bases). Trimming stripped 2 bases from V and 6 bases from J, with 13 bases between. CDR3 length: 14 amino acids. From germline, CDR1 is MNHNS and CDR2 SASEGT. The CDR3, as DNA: TGTGCCAGCAGTGAATCGGTGGACAGAGATGGCTACACCTTC. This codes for CASSESVDRDGYTF.

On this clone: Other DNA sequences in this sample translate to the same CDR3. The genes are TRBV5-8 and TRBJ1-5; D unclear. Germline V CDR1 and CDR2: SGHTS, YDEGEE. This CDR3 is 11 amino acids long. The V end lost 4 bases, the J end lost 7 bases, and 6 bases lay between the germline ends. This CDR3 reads CASSLGQPQHF. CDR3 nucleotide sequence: TGTGCCAGCAGCCTGGGGCAGCCCCAGCATTTT.

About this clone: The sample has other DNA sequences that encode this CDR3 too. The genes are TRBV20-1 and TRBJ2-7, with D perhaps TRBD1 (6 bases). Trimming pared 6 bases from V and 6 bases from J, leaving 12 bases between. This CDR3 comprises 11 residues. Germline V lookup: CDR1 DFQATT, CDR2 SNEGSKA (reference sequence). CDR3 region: CSASRGLEQYF. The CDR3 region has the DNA TGCAGTGCCTCCAGGGGTCTCGAGCAGTACTTC.

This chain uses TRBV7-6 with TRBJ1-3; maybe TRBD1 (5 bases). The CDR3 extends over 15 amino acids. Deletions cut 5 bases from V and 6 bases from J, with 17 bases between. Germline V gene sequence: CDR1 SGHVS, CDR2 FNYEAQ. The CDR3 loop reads CASSPQPGRQNTIYF. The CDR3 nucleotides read TGTGCCAGCAGCCCCCAGCCGGGGCGGCAAAACACCATATATTTT.

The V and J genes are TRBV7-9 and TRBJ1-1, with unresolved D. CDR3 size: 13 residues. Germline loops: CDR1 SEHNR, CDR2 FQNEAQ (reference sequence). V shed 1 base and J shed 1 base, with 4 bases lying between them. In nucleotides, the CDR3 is TGTGCCAGCAGCTTAGGCGAGAACACTGAAGCTTTCTTT. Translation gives CASSLGENTEAFF.

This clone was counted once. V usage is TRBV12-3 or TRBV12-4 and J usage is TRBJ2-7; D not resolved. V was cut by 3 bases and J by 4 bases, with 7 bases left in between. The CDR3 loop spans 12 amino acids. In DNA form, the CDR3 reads TGTGCCAGCAGTTTGACGAGGTACGAGCAGTACTTC. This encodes CASSLTRYEQYF.

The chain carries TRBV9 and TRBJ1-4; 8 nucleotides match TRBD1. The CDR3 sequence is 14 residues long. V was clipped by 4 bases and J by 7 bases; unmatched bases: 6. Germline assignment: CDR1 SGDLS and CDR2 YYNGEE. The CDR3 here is CASSSRGQGEKLFF. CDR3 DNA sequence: TGTGCCAGCAGCTCCAGGGGGCAGGGTGAAAAACTGTTTTTT.

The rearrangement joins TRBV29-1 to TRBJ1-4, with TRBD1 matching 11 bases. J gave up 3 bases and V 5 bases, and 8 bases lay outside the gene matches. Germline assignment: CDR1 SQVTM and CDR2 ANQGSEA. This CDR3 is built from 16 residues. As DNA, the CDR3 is TGCAGCGTTTTTGTTGGACAGGGGGCAGCTAATGAAAAACTGTTTTTT. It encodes CSVFVGQGAANEKLFF.

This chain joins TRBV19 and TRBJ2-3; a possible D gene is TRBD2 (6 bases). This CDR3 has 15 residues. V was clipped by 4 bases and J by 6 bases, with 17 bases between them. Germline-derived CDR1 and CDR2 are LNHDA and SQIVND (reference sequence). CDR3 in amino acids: CASSTTGGLTDTQYF. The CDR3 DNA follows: TGTGCCAGTAGTACCACCGGAGGGCTAACGGATACGCAGTATTTT.

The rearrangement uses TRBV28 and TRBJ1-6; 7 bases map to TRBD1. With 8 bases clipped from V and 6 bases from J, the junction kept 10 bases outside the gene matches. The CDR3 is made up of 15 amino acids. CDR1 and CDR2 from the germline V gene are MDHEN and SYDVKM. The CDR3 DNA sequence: TGTGCCAGCCATAACAGGGGAAGTCTTAATTCACCCCTCCACTTT. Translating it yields CASHNRGSLNSPLHF.

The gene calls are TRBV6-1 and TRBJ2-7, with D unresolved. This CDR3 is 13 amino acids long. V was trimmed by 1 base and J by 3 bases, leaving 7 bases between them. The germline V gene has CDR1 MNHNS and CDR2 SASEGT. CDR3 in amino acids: CASSEGVSYEQYF. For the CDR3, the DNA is TGTGCCAGCAGTGAAGGGGTTAGCTACGAGCAGTACTTC.

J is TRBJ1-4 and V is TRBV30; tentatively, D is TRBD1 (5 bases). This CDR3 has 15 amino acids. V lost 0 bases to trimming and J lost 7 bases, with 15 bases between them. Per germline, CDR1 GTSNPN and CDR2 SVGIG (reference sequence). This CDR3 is CAWSVAGTGSEKLFF. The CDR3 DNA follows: TGTGCCTGGAGTGTAGCGGGGACTGGGAGTGAAAAACTGTTTTTT.

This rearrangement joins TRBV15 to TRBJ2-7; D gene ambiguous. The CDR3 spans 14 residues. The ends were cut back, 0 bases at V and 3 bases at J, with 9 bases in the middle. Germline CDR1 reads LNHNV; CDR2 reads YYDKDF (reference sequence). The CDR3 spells CATSRDRGDYEQYF. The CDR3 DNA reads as TGTGCCACCAGCAGAGATCGTGGAGACTACGAGCAGTACTTC.

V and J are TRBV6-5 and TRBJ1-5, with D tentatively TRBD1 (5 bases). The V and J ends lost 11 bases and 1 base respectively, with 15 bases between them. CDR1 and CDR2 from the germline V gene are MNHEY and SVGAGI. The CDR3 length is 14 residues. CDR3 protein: CAGSDTLSNQPQHF. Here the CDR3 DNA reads TGTGCCGGGTCGGACACGTTGAGCAATCAGCCCCAGCATTTT.

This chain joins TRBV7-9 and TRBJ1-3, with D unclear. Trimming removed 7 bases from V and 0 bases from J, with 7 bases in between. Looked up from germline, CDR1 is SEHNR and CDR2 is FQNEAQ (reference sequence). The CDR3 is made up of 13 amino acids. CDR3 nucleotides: TGTGCCAGCACCCCGAGCTCTGGAAACACCATATATTTT. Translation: CASTPSSGNTIYF. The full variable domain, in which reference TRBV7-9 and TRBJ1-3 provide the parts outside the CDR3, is DTGVSQNPRHKITKRGQNVTFRCDPISEHNRLYWYRQTLGQGPEFLTYFQNEAQLEKSRLLSDRFSAERPKGSFSTLEIQRTEQGDSAMYLCASTPSSGNTIYFGEGSWLTVV.

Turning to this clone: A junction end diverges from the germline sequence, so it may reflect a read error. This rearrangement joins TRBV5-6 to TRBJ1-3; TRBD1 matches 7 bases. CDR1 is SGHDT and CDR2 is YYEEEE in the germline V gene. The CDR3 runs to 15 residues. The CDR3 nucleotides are TGTGCCAGCAGTCGGATCGGGACAGCTGGAAGCACCATATATTTT. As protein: CASSRIGTAGSTIYF.

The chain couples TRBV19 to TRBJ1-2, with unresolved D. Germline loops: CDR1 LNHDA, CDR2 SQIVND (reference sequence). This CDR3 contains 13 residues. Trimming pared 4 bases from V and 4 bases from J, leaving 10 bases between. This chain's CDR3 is CASSRDGIYGYTF. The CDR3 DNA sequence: TGTGCCAGTAGTAGGGATGGGATCTATGGCTACACCTTC.

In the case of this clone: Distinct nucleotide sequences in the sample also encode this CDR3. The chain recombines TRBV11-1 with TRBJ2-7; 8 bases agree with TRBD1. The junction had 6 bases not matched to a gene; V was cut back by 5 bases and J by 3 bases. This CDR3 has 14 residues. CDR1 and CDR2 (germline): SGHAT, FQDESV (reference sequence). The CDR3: CASSPRTGNYEQYF. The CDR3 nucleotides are TGTGCCAGCAGCCCGAGGACAGGGAACTACGAGCAGTACTTC.

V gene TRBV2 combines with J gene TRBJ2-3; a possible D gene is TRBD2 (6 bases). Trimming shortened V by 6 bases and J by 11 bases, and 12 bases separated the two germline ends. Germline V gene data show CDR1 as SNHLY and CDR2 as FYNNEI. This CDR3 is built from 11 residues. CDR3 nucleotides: TGTGCCAGCAGCGCGGGGCGGGGGCAGTATTTT. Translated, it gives CASSAGRGQYF.

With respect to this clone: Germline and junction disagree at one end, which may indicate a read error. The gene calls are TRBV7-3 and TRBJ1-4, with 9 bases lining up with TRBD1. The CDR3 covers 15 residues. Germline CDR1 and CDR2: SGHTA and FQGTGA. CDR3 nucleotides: TGTGCCAGCAGCATAACAGGGGGCAGAATTGAAAAACTGTTTTTT. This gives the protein CASSITGGRIEKLFF.

The CDR3 nucleotides read TGTGCCAGCAGTTCCAATTTGGTGAACACTGAAGCTTTCTTT. This encodes CASSSNLVNTEAFF. The chain links TRBV27 to TRBJ1-1; D remains ambiguous. This CDR3 contains 14 residues. V lost 4 bases and J lost 0, with 9 bases in between. Per germline, CDR1 MNHEY and CDR2 SMNVEV (reference sequence).

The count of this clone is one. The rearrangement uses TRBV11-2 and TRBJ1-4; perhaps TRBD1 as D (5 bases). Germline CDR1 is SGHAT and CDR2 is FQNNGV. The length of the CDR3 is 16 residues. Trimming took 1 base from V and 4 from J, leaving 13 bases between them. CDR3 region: CASSLGSGTHNEKLFF. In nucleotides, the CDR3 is TGTGCCAGCAGCTTAGGCTCCGGGACCCATAATGAAAAACTGTTTTTT.

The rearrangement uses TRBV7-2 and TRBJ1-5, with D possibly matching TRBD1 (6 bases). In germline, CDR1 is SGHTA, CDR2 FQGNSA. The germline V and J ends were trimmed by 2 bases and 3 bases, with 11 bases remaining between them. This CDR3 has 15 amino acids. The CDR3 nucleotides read TGTGCCAGCAGCTTAAGCAGGGGCGACAATCAGCCCCAGCATTTT. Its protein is CASSLSRGDNQPQHF. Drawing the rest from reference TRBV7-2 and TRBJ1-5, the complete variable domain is GAGVSQSPSNKVTEKGKDVELRCDPISGHTALYWYRQSLGQGLEFLIYFQGNSAPDKSGLPSDRFSAERTGGSVSTLTIQRTQQEDSAVYLCASSLSRGDNQPQHFGDGTRLSIL.

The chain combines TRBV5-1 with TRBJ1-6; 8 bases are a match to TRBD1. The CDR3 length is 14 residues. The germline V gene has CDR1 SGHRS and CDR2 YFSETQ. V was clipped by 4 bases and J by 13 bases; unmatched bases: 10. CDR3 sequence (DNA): TGCGCCAGCAGCCCTGGACAGGGTACCGGTCCCCTCCACTTT. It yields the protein CASSPGQGTGPLHF.